These 21 T cell receptor beta chains were all obtained from the same sample, sequenced in a study of blood T cell repertoires in COVID-19. The repertoire was sequenced with immunoSEQ multiplex PCR; TCRdb's copy has only in-frame clones and lacks some. The sample has under 200,000 clones; approximately 87% are singletons. The specimen sequenced was peripheral blood. Source of these receptors: a woman in her sixties or seventies with COVID-19, enrolled during active disease.

The chain carries TRBV6-2 or TRBV6-3 and TRBJ2-3; weak D call: TRBD1 (6 bases). The CDR3 length is 12 residues. The germline CDR1 and CDR2 sequences are MNHEY and SVGEGT. V was cut by 6 bases and J by 5 bases, with 9 bases left in between. CDR3 sequence: CASSGTIDTQYF. CDR3 coding DNA: TGTGCCAGCAGCGGGACAATAGATACGCAGTATTTT.

This rearrangement joins TRBV5-5 to TRBJ2-1; tentative D call: TRBD1 (7 bases). The CDR3 has 15 residues. V lost 2 bases, J lost 9 bases, and 18 bases lay in between. Germline V CDR1 and CDR2: SGHKS, YYEKEE (reference sequence). The CDR3 loop reads CASSLAPRGEGEQFF. The CDR3 nucleotides read TGTGCCAGCAGCTTAGCGCCCAGGGGGGAAGGTGAGCAGTTCTTC.

This clone turned up a few times. The CDR3 protein is CASSPRQGAREQYF. Written as DNA, the CDR3 is TGTGCCAGCAGTCCTAGACAGGGGGCACGCGAGCAGTACTTC. The chain joins TRBV6-5 to TRBJ2-7; TRBD1 matches 10 bases. Germline V gene sequence: CDR1 MNHEY, CDR2 SVGAGI. This CDR3 is 14 amino acids long. The V and J ends lost 5 bases and 6 bases, in that order; junction bases with no gene match: 7.

The V and J genes are TRBV9 and TRBJ2-2; D unresolved. Trimming cost V 1 base and J 4 bases, with 11 bases left between them. Germline CDR1 is SGDLS and CDR2 is YYNGEE. The CDR3 runs to 15 residues. The CDR3 protein is CASSVLESSTGELFF. As DNA, the CDR3 is TGTGCCAGCAGCGTATTAGAGAGCTCCACCGGGGAGCTGTTTTTT.

There are a few counts of this clone. The CDR3 loop is CASSFGQPRYTF. CDR3 DNA: TGTGCCAGCAGTTTTGGACAGCCTCGCTACACCTTC. The chain uses TRBV6-2 or TRBV6-3 and TRBJ1-2; the D gene is possibly TRBD1 (6 bases). With 4 bases removed from V and 9 bases from J, the gap between germline ends came to 12 bases. Germline CDR1 MNHEY, CDR2 SVGEGT. The CDR3 is made up of 12 amino acids.

V usage is TRBV28 and J usage is TRBJ2-7; 8 bases align to TRBD1. Germline V lookup: CDR1 MDHEN, CDR2 SYDVKM. The junction had 8 bases not matched to a gene; V was cut back by 4 bases and J by 3 bases. CDR3 size: 15 residues. CDR3 amino acids: CASSSRTGRDYEQYF. CDR3 sequence (DNA): TGTGCCAGCAGTTCCCGGACAGGGCGGGACTACGAGCAGTACTTC.

The chain uses TRBV19 and TRBJ1-2; tentatively, D is TRBD1 (6 bases). Germline CDR1 is LNHDA and CDR2 is SQIVND (reference sequence). The CDR3 is 14 residues long. Trimming removed 3 bases from V and 10 bases from J, with 18 bases in between. The chain's CDR3 is CASSMMQGNFFYTF. The CDR3 coding sequence is TGTGCCAGTAGTATGATGCAGGGGAACTTTTTCTACACCTTC.

This clone has just a few counts. The chain links TRBV6-2 or TRBV6-3 to TRBJ2-7; D perhaps matches TRBD2 (5 bases). The CDR3 consists of 14 residues. Trimming left V 5 bases short and J 5 bases short, with 16 bases between. Germline V gene lookup returns CDR1 MNHEY and CDR2 SVGEGT. CDR3 sequence: CASSPPRRPHEQYF. The CDR3 region has the DNA TGTGCCAGCAGTCCCCCGCGGAGGCCCCACGAGCAGTACTTC.

The chain links TRBV25-1 to TRBJ2-7; 7 bases match TRBD2. Germline lookup yields CDR1 MGHDK and CDR2 SYGVNS. This CDR3 comprises 18 residues. Trimming removed 3 bases from V and 0 bases from J; junction bases left unmatched: 14. The CDR3 here is CASSDPRGAGAGSYEQYF. CDR3 nucleotide sequence: TGTGCCAGCAGTGACCCTCGGGGCGCGGGAGCGGGCTCCTACGAGCAGTACTTC.

The genes are TRBV5-6 and TRBJ2-7, with TRBD2 matching 9 bases. Germline V CDR1 and CDR2: SGHDT, YYEEEE. Trimming cost V 6 bases and J 6 bases; bases outside gene matches: 7. This CDR3 contains 13 residues. Here the CDR3 DNA reads TGTGCCAGCAAGCTGGCGGGGGGGCGCGAGCAGTACTTC. Residues: CASKLAGGREQYF.

The chain uses TRBV7-2 and TRBJ2-1; D is possibly TRBD2 (5 bases). There are 13 residues in the CDR3. Germline CDR1 is SGHTA and CDR2 is FQGNSA. Trimming took 5 bases from V and 10 from J, leaving 15 bases between them. The CDR3 is CASSPKDFGEQFF. The CDR3 DNA sequence: TGTGCCAGCAGCCCGAAGGACTTTGGAGAGCAGTTCTTC.

The chain joins TRBV7-9 to TRBJ2-5; TRBD1 is a possible D gene (6 bases). The germline V gene encodes CDR1 SEHNR and CDR2 FQNEAQ (reference sequence). Deletions cut 5 bases from V and 4 bases from J, with 11 bases between. The CDR3 spans 13 residues. CDR3 region: CASSVTGIETQYF. The CDR3 coding sequence is TGTGCCAGCAGCGTCACAGGGATAGAGACCCAGTACTTC.

The chain couples TRBV11-1 to TRBJ2-7; 7 nucleotides match TRBD2. The CDR3 loop spans 15 amino acids. Germline assignment: CDR1 SGHAT and CDR2 FQDESV (reference sequence). V lost 4 bases, J lost 0 bases, and 6 bases stayed unmatched. CDR3 residues: CASSYWASGSYEQYF. Written as DNA, the CDR3 is TGTGCCAGCAGCTACTGGGCTAGCGGCTCCTACGAGCAGTACTTC. Drawing the rest from reference TRBV11-1 and TRBJ2-7, the complete variable domain is EAEVAQSPRYKITEKSQAVAFWCDPISGHATLYWYRQILGQGPELLVQFQDESVVDDSQLPKDRFSAERLKGVDSTLKIQPAELGDSAMYLCASSYWASGSYEQYFGPGTRLTVT.

V is TRBV5-1 and J is TRBJ2-7; no definite D call. CDR1 is SGHRS and CDR2 is YFSETQ in the germline V gene. The germline V and J ends were trimmed by 0 bases and 0 bases, with 10 bases remaining between them. The CDR3 is 15 amino acids. The CDR3 reads CASSLGATSSYEQYF. In nucleotides, the CDR3 is TGCGCCAGCAGCTTGGGGGCGACCAGCTCCTACGAGCAGTACTTC.

The chain recombines TRBV19 with TRBJ2-7, with D possibly TRBD2 on 9 matching bases. The ends were cut back, 11 bases at V and 5 bases at J, with 31 bases in the middle. CDR1 LNHDA and CDR2 SQIVND come from the germline V gene (reference sequence). CDR3 size: 17 residues. The CDR3 reads CASKDDRGSGSPHEQYF. DNA for the CDR3: TGTGCCTCAAAGGACGACAGGGGTAGCGGGAGCCCCCACGAGCAGTACTTC.

This clone was found a few times. This chain connects TRBV27 to TRBJ1-1; D unclear. The germline V gene encodes CDR1 MNHEY and CDR2 SMNVEV (reference sequence). This CDR3 is 15 amino acids long. V was trimmed by 6 bases and J by 0 bases, leaving 14 bases between them. CDR3 DNA sequence: TGTGCCAGCAGCGATGGCGGTCCCGTGAACACTGAAGCTTTCTTT. Protein product: CASSDGGPVNTEAFF.

Here the CDR3 reads CASSLAGDSTYEQYF. Written as DNA, the CDR3 is TGTGCCAGCAGCTTGGCAGGGGACAGTACCTACGAGCAGTACTTC. V usage is TRBV5-5 and J usage is TRBJ2-7; 7 bases are a match to TRBD1. The CDR3 consists of 15 residues. The V gene's germline CDR1 is SGHKS and CDR2 YYEKEE (reference sequence). The ends lost 0 bases at V and 2 bases at J; junction bases unmatched: 5.

The V and J genes are TRBV28 and TRBJ2-2; D unresolved. Germline values: CDR1 MDHEN, CDR2 SYDVKM. V dropped 1 base and J dropped 0 bases, with 3 bases sitting between them. This CDR3 has 14 amino acids. The CDR3 sequence is CASSLFTNTGELFF. CDR3 coding DNA: TGTGCCAGCAGTTTATTTACGAACACCGGGGAGCTGTTTTTT.

The gene calls are TRBV6-2 or TRBV6-3 and TRBJ1-2, with TRBD1 as a possible D gene (6 bases). The V and J ends lost 6 bases and 1 base respectively, with 12 bases between them. Germline assignment: CDR1 MNHEY and CDR2 SVGEGT. This CDR3 spans 14 amino acids. The CDR3 here is CASSHPDSNYGYTF. The CDR3 coding sequence is TGTGCCAGCAGCCACCCGGACAGTAACTATGGCTACACCTTC.

The chain joins TRBV30 to TRBJ2-2; 8 positions match TRBD2. The CDR3 sequence is 15 residues long. Trimming removed 7 bases from V and 5 bases from J; junction bases left unmatched: 12. The germline CDR1 and CDR2 sequences are GTSNPN and SVGIG (reference sequence). The CDR3: CASPWSGRITGELFF. The CDR3, as DNA: TGTGCCTCTCCTTGGAGCGGGAGAATTACCGGGGAGCTGTTTTTT.

The chain is built from TRBV20-1 and TRBJ1-1; 8 positions agree with TRBD1. Losses at the gene ends were 3 bases for V and 3 bases for J; bases not matched to a gene: 6. CDR1 and CDR2 from the germline V gene are DFQATT and SNEGSKA (reference sequence). CDR3 length: 14 residues. CDR3 bases: TGCAGTGCTAGTGCTACAGGGGGAGACACTGAAGCTTTCTTT. This gives the protein CSASATGGDTEAFF.